The 26 T cell receptor beta chains given below trace back to one sample, sequenced in a study of shared clonotypes between healthy human individuals. Repertoires were generated with immunoSEQ multiplex PCR, while TCRdb's copy carries only in-frame clones and drops some. The sample lists approximately 2.5 million clones, roughly 93% occurring once. The specimen was naive CD4+ T cells from PBMCs. Sample subset: CD45RA+ positively selected. The receptors stem from a man aged 18 to 30 in good health. Some clones in this sample may be carry-over from other donors' samples.

The gene calls are TRBV7-2 and TRBJ2-3; 10 nucleotides match TRBD2. Germline CDR1 SGHTA, CDR2 FQGNSA. CDR3 length: 15 residues. J lost 1 base, V lost 5 bases, and 3 bases had no gene match. This CDR3 is CASSRGTSGTDTQYF. As DNA, the CDR3 is TGTGCCAGCAGCCGCGGGACTAGCGGCACAGATACGCAGTATTTT.

The chain recombines TRBV7-9 with TRBJ1-6; weak D call: TRBD1 (5 bases). Trimming removed 0 bases at V and 9 bases at J, with 12 bases between. This CDR3 is 15 amino acids long. CDR1 is SEHNR, CDR2 FQNEAQ, per germline (reference sequence). CDR3 residues: CASSLAGTYGSPLHF. The CDR3, as DNA: TGTGCCAGCAGCTTAGCGGGGACTTACGGTTCACCCCTCCACTTT.

The rearrangement links TRBV7-8 to TRBJ2-1; D not certain. The CDR3 has 13 residues. Germline V gene lookup returns CDR1 SGHVS and CDR2 FQNEAQ. V was shortened by 4 bases and J by 0 bases, with 4 bases between the two germline ends. CDR3 DNA: TGTGCCAGCAGCTATATCTCCTACAATGAGCAGTTCTTC. Protein: CASSYISYNEQFF.

The chain is built from TRBV5-1 and TRBJ2-7, with 9 nucleotides matching TRBD1. With V trimmed by 1 base and J by 2 bases, 22 bases remained unmatched. The CDR3 is 21 amino acids. Germline V gene lookup returns CDR1 SGHRS and CDR2 YFSETQ. CDR3 DNA: TGCGCCAGCAGCTTGCGTTCCTTTAGGACAGGGGAAAATCTTGCCGCCTACGAGCAGTACTTC. This gives the protein CASSLRSFRTGENLAAYEQYF.

The V gene is TRBV28, the J gene TRBJ2-7; 9 bases map to TRBD2. Germline V gene lookup returns CDR1 MDHEN and CDR2 SYDVKM. CDR3 length: 12 amino acids. V was clipped by 8 bases and J by 2 bases; unmatched bases: 1. The CDR3 DNA is TGTGCCAGCGCTAGCGGGACCTACGAGCAGTACTTC. The encoded protein is CASASGTYEQYF.

Comments on this clone: The same CDR3 arises from other DNA sequences in this sample as well. The chain couples TRBV5-1 to TRBJ1-4, with a tentative D call TRBD1 (5 bases). V lost 4 bases and J lost 3, with 7 bases in between. The V gene's germline CDR1 is SGHRS and CDR2 YFSETQ. This CDR3 has 13 amino acids. CDR3 bases: TGCGCCAGCAGCCCGGGACCTAATGAAAAACTGTTTTTT. It encodes CASSPGPNEKLFF. The full variable domain, rest sourced from reference TRBV5-1 and TRBJ1-4, is KAGVTQTPRYLIKTRGQQVTLSCSPISGHRSVSWYQQTPGQGLQFLFEYFSETQRNKGNFPGRFSGRQFSNSRSEMNVSTLELGDSALYLCASSPGPNEKLFFGSGTQLSVL.

This chain joins TRBV4-3 and TRBJ1-5, with TRBD1 identical over 9 bases. V gave up 0 bases and J gave up 3 bases; unmatched junction bases: 3. CDR3 size: 16 residues. CDR1 is LGHNA and CDR2 is YSLEER in the germline V gene. The CDR3 DNA reads TGCGCCAGCAGCCAAGATTACAGGGGGCACAATCAGCCCCAGCATTTT. This gives the protein CASSQDYRGHNQPQHF.

This clone appeared once. The chain combines TRBV5-1 with TRBJ2-7; 11 bases line up with TRBD1. The CDR3 length is 15 residues. The V gene end was trimmed by 1 base and the J gene end by 6 bases; junction bases not matched to a gene: 6. Looked up from germline, CDR1 is SGHRS and CDR2 is YFSETQ. This CDR3 is CASSLMGQGGSEQYF. The CDR3 DNA reads TGCGCCAGCAGCTTGATGGGACAGGGGGGATCCGAGCAGTACTTC.

The chain couples TRBV6-1 to TRBJ1-2; the D gene is possibly TRBD1 (6 bases). CDR1 is MNHNS, CDR2 SASEGT, per germline. The CDR3 loop spans 15 amino acids. V was trimmed by 6 bases and J by 4 bases, leaving 18 bases between them. Here the CDR3 reads CASRTGQLNLYGYTF. The CDR3 region has the DNA TGTGCCAGCAGAACCGGACAGCTTAATCTCTATGGCTACACCTTC.

This chain uses TRBV18 with TRBJ1-4, with a tentative D call TRBD1 (6 bases). Trimming pared 9 bases from V and 4 bases from J, leaving 18 bases between. CDR1 and CDR2 from the germline V gene are KGHSH and LQKENI. CDR3 length equals 15 residues. The CDR3 protein is CASFRGRGRNEKLFF. The CDR3 region has the DNA TGTGCCAGTTTCAGGGGAAGGGGCCGTAATGAAAAACTGTTTTTT. Full variable domain (remainder filled in from reference TRBV18 and TRBJ1-4): NAGVMQNPRHLVRRRGQEARLRCSPMKGHSHVYWYRQLPEEGLKFMVYLQKENIIDESGMPKERFSAEFPKEGPSILRIQQVVRGDSAAYFCASFRGRGRNEKLFFGSGTQLSVL.

This rearrangement joins TRBV5-1 to TRBJ1-1; D is ambiguous. V shed 2 bases and J shed 6 bases, with 11 bases lying between them. CDR1 is SGHRS, CDR2 YFSETQ, per germline. The CDR3 consists of 13 residues. The CDR3, as DNA: TGCGCCAGCAGCTTTGACGCCGGGGCTGAAGCTTTCTTT. This translates into CASSFDAGAEAFF.

The chain joins TRBV11-1 to TRBJ2-7; TRBD2 agrees at 7 bases. This CDR3 is 15 amino acids long. V trimming: 3 bases; J trimming: 4 bases; junction bases outside the gene matches: 9. Per germline, CDR1 SGHAT and CDR2 FQDESV (reference sequence). CDR3 in DNA: TGTGCCAGCAGCTTGGCCCGGGACTACTTTTACGAGCAGTACTTC. Amino acids: CASSLARDYFYEQYF.

CDR3 nucleotides: TGTGCCAGCAGCTGGGGGGCAAGAAATGAGCAGTTCTTC. Translated: CASSWGARNEQFF. The chain is built from TRBV7-9 and TRBJ2-1; tentatively, D is TRBD1 or TRBD2 (6 bases each). CDR1 SEHNR and CDR2 FQNEAQ come from the germline V gene (reference sequence). With 4 bases removed from V and 7 bases from J, the gap between germline ends came to 11 bases. CDR3 size: 13 residues.

The V and J genes are TRBV29-1 and TRBJ2-7, with D unclear. The germline V and J ends were trimmed by 3 bases and 7 bases, with 10 bases remaining between them. Germline CDR1 is SQVTM and CDR2 is ANQGSEA. The CDR3 consists of 11 residues. CDR3 protein: CSVELVGEQYF. The CDR3 nucleotides are TGCAGCGTTGAGCTGGTTGGAGAGCAGTACTTC.

This clone came up a few times. V gene TRBV7-9 combines with J gene TRBJ1-4; 9 nucleotides match TRBD1. Germline assignment: CDR1 SEHNR and CDR2 FQNEAQ (reference sequence). The CDR3 runs 15 residues. V trimming: 6 bases; J trimming: 8 bases; junction bases outside the gene matches: 10. For the CDR3, the DNA is TGTGCCAGCAGTACATGGACAGGGGATCACGAAAAACTGTTTTTT. Protein product: CASSTWTGDHEKLFF.

CDR3 residues: CATSRHRDEQYF. CDR3 sequence (DNA): TGTGCCACCAGCAGGCACAGAGACGAGCAGTACTTC. The rearrangement joins TRBV15 to TRBJ2-7; D uncertain. The length of the CDR3 is 12 residues. From germline, CDR1 is LNHNV and CDR2 YYDKDF (reference sequence). V dropped 3 bases and J dropped 5 bases, with 8 bases sitting between them. Looking up the rest from reference TRBV15 and TRBJ2-7 gives the full variable domain: DAMVIQNPRYQVTQFGKPVTLSCSQTLNHNVMYWYQQKSSQAPKLLFHYYDKDFNNEADTPDNFQSRRPNTSFCFLDIRSPGLGDTAMYLCATSRHRDEQYFGPGTRLTVT.

This sequence joins TRBV11-2 and TRBJ2-7; no firm D call. The V and J ends lost 1 base and 0 bases respectively, with 10 bases between them. This CDR3 spans 15 amino acids. Looked up from germline, CDR1 is SGHAT and CDR2 is FQNNGV. CDR3 sequence (DNA): TGTGCCAGCAGCTTAGTTGGGCAGCGCTCCTACGAGCAGTACTTC. This codes for CASSLVGQRSYEQYF.

V gene TRBV2 combines with J gene TRBJ2-3; no reliable D call. The germline V and J ends were trimmed by 5 bases and 1 base, with 7 bases remaining between them. The CDR3 sequence is 13 residues long. CDR1 is SNHLY, CDR2 FYNNEI, per germline. CDR3 in DNA: TGTGCCAGCAGTAATGACGGCACAGATACGCAGTATTTT. Translating it yields CASSNDGTDTQYF.

The chain joins TRBV6-1 to TRBJ1-5, with D possibly being TRBD1 (5 bases). The CDR3 is made up of 16 amino acids. Germline V gene data show CDR1 as MNHNS and CDR2 as SASEGT. V lost 1 base to trimming and J lost 2 bases, with 12 bases between them. In nucleotides, the CDR3 is TGTGCCAGCAGTGAAGGGCTAGGGGCTGGCAATCAGCCCCAGCATTTT. This encodes CASSEGLGAGNQPQHF.

As regards this clone: Other DNA sequences from this sample encode an identical CDR3 as well. This chain uses TRBV11-3 with TRBJ1-1; the D is unclear. This CDR3 comprises 13 residues. Trimming stripped 1 base from V and 2 bases from J, with 5 bases between. In germline, CDR1 is SGHNT, CDR2 YENEEA. DNA of the CDR3: TGTGCCAGCAGCTTAGGAGTCAACACTGAAGCTTTCTTT. Its translation is CASSLGVNTEAFF.

The V gene is TRBV2, the J gene TRBJ1-4; D gene unclear. V gave up 7 bases and J gave up 7 bases, with 13 bases separating them. CDR1 is SNHLY, CDR2 FYNNEI, per germline. The CDR3 is 13 residues long. The CDR3 DNA is TGTGCCAGCAATGTCATCTGGCGTGAAAAACTGTTTTTT. Amino acids: CASNVIWREKLFF. The variable domain in full, completed from reference TRBV2 and TRBJ1-4, reads EPEVTQTPSHQVTQMGQEVILRCVPISNHLYFYWYRQILGQKVEFLVSFYNNEISEKSEIFDDQFSVERPDGSNFTLKIRSTKLEDSAMYFCASNVIWREKLFFGSGTQLSVL.

J is TRBJ2-5 and V is TRBV4-2; unclear D gene. Trimming took 1 base from V and 0 from J, leaving 6 bases between them. CDR3 length: 14 residues. Germline V lookup: CDR1 LGHNA, CDR2 YNFKEQ. In DNA, the CDR3 is TGTGCCAGCAGCCAAGGGCCAGACCAAGAGACCCAGTACTTC. This codes for CASSQGPDQETQYF.

The V gene is TRBV28, the J gene TRBJ2-4; D might be TRBD1 or TRBD2, each matching 5 bases. This CDR3 region has 14 residues. V was shortened by 7 bases and J by 5 bases, with 15 bases between the two germline ends. Germline V gene lookup returns CDR1 MDHEN and CDR2 SYDVKM. CDR3: CASMGRENQNIQYF. Written as DNA, the CDR3 is TGTGCCAGCATGGGACGGGAAAATCAAAACATTCAGTACTTC. Supplemented by reference TRBV28 and TRBJ2-4, the full variable domain reads DVKVTQSSRYLVKRTGEKVFLECVQDMDHENMFWYRQDPGLGLRLIYFSYDVKMKEKGDIPEGYSVSREKKERFSLILESASTNQTSMYLCASMGRENQNIQYFGAGTRLSVL.

The chain uses TRBV30 and TRBJ2-5; D tentatively reads TRBD1 or TRBD2 (5 bases each). This CDR3 is 13 amino acids long. Germline V gene sequence: CDR1 GTSNPN, CDR2 SVGIG (reference sequence). Trimming cost V 1 base and J 1 base, with 7 bases left between them. CDR3: CAWSEGSQETQYF. For the CDR3, the DNA is TGTGCCTGGAGTGAGGGGAGCCAAGAGACCCAGTACTTC.

This chain joins TRBV27 and TRBJ1-2; D might be TRBD1 (6 bases). Germline V lookup: CDR1 MNHEY, CDR2 SMNVEV (reference sequence). The CDR3 has 13 residues. Trimming removed 2 bases at V and 4 bases at J, with 8 bases between. The CDR3 is CASSLGTSYGYTF. As DNA, the CDR3 is TGTGCCAGCAGTTTAGGGACAAGCTATGGCTACACCTTC.

V is TRBV7-9 and J is TRBJ1-2; D gene ambiguous. From germline, CDR1 is SEHNR and CDR2 FQNEAQ (reference sequence). The germline V and J ends were trimmed by 2 bases and 4 bases, with 14 bases remaining between them. The CDR3 is 15 amino acids. In nucleotides, the CDR3 is TGTGCCAGCAGCTTAATTTCCGGCAGCTTCTATGGCTACACCTTC. Encoded protein: CASSLISGSFYGYTF.